The 13 T cell receptor beta chains listed next were all sequenced from one sample in a study of regulatory T cells in long-lasting Graves disease. The time point is: persistent/refractory GD, antithyroid drugs over 5 years with positive TRAb. Extracted PBMC RNA gave rise to the TCR library. Building the TCR beta libraries relied on iRepertoire HTBI primers, and CDR3 regions underwent Arm-PCR. One entry per CDR3 protein results from TCRdb running MiXCR on the multiplex PCR reads. The sample has about 470,000 distinct CDR3 sequences; around 21% are singletons. The sample in question was peripheral blood mononuclear cells (PBMCs), obtained when the disease was refractory, from a patient treated with antithyroid drugs. The receptors were gathered from a female donor with Graves disease.

V is TRBV5-1 and J is TRBJ2-5; 7 bases are shared with TRBD2. Trimming cost V 1 base and J 2 bases; bases outside gene matches: 8. The CDR3 contains 16 residues. In germline, CDR1 is SGHRS, CDR2 YFSETQ. CDR3 in amino acids: CASSLTPAGQQETQYF. CDR3 DNA sequence: TGCGCCAGCAGCTTGACTCCAGCGGGGCAACAAGAGACCCAGTACTTC. The full variable domain, completed using reference TRBV5-1 and TRBJ2-5, is KAGVTQTPRYLIKTRGQQVTLSCSPISGHRSVSWYQQTPGQGLQFLFEYFSETQRNKGNFPGRFSGRQFSNSRSEMNVSTLELGDSALYLCASSLTPAGQQETQYFGPGTRLLVL.

This clonotype was observed at least ten times. The V and J genes are TRBV28 and TRBJ2-7; 7 bases are a match to TRBD2. V was pared by 6 bases and J by 0 bases, with 8 bases of the junction left unmatched. The germline V gene encodes CDR1 MDHEN and CDR2 SYDVKM. This CDR3 contains 15 residues. CDR3 DNA sequence: TGTGCCAGCAGCCGTAGCGGGTTGAGCTCCTACGAGCAGTACTTC. This sequence encodes CASSRSGLSSYEQYF. The variable domain in full, completed from reference TRBV28 and TRBJ2-7, reads DVKVTQSSRYLVKRTGEKVFLECVQDMDHENMFWYRQDPGLGLRLIYFSYDVKMKEKGDIPEGYSVSREKKERFSLILESASTNQTSMYLCASSRSGLSSYEQYFGPGTRLTVT.

This clonotype has just a few counts. A read error may account for a junction end that differs from germline. The DNA of the CDR3 is TGTGCCAGTAGTGTAGAAGCCGGACAAGAGACCCAGTACTTC. Encoded protein: CASSVEAGQETQYF. The V call is TRBV19, the J call TRBJ2-5; the D is unclear. The CDR3 spans 14 residues. Germline lookup yields CDR1 LNHDA and CDR2 SQIVND (reference sequence).

This rearrangement joins TRBV7-2 to TRBJ2-7; TRBD1 matches 8 bases. The CDR3 is 17 amino acids. Germline V gene data show CDR1 as SGHTA and CDR2 as FQGNSA. The J segment lost 2 bases and the V segment lost 6 bases, leaving 15 bases of the junction unmatched. The CDR3 DNA reads TGTGCCAGCAGTACTGGGACAGGACGGTTTCAAGCCTACGAGCAGTACTTC. This sequence encodes CASSTGTGRFQAYEQYF.

V is TRBV5-1 and J is TRBJ2-2, with D perhaps TRBD1 (6 bases). The CDR3 length is 15 residues. Trimming shortened V by 4 bases and J by 4 bases, and 14 bases separated the two germline ends. Per germline, CDR1 SGHRS and CDR2 YFSETQ. CDR3 nucleotide sequence: TGCGCCAGCAGCACGGACAGAAAATTCACCGGGGAGCTGTTTTTT. Protein sequence: CASSTDRKFTGELFF. The full variable domain, with the rest looked up from reference TRBV5-1 and TRBJ2-2, is KAGVTQTPRYLIKTRGQQVTLSCSPISGHRSVSWYQQTPGQGLQFLFEYFSETQRNKGNFPGRFSGRQFSNSRSEMNVSTLELGDSALYLCASSTDRKFTGELFFGEGSRLTVL.

In its sample, this clonotype was seen a few times. The chain couples TRBV9 to TRBJ2-2; D is possibly TRBD1 (5 bases). V lost 0 bases to trimming and J lost 6 bases, with 12 bases between them. Germline V gene data show CDR1 as SGDLS and CDR2 as YYNGEE. This CDR3 comprises 15 residues. This chain's CDR3 is CASSVEGLDAGELFF. In DNA form, the CDR3 reads TGTGCCAGCAGCGTAGAGGGGCTAGATGCCGGGGAGCTGTTTTTT.

This chain uses TRBV6-2 or TRBV6-3 with TRBJ2-2; 9 positions agree with TRBD1. V lost 6 bases and J lost 3; bases outside the gene matches: 8. Germline V gives CDR1 MNHEY, CDR2 SVGEGT. The CDR3 contains 16 residues. CDR3 DNA: TGTGCCAGCAGCTCGGACAGGGGCGTGTACACCGGGGAGCTGTTTTTT. Its protein is CASSSDRGVYTGELFF.

This clonotype showed up many times. This rearrangement joins TRBV6-1 to TRBJ2-7; 7 bases are shared with TRBD2. Germline CDR1 is MNHNS and CDR2 is SASEGT. The CDR3 extends over 16 amino acids. With 5 bases clipped from V and 5 bases from J, the junction kept 15 bases outside the gene matches. The CDR3 DNA reads TGTGCCAGCAGTCGTAGAGCGGGGTCAGGGATCCACGAGCAGTACTTC. Protein: CASSRRAGSGIHEQYF.

This clonotype has only a few counts. The gene calls are TRBV5-4 and TRBJ1-1, with 7 bases fitting TRBD1. The CDR3 spans 13 residues. V dropped 3 bases and J dropped 4; count of bases not matched to a gene: 3. Per germline, CDR1 SGHNT and CDR2 YYREEE (reference sequence). CDR3 loop: CASSSGQITEAFF. CDR3 nucleotides: TGTGCCAGCAGCTCGGGACAGATCACTGAAGCTTTCTTT.

The chain combines TRBV6-1 with TRBJ1-3, with a tentative D call TRBD1 (5 bases). Per the germline V gene, CDR1 is MNHNS and CDR2 is SASEGT. Trimming removed 8 bases from V and 1 base from J, with 15 bases in between. CDR3 length equals 15 residues. The CDR3 DNA is TGTGCCAGCTCCCGGGACGGGGGATCTGGAAACACCATATATTTT. It translates to CASSRDGGSGNTIYF.

This chain uses TRBV5-1 with TRBJ2-1, with a tentative D call TRBD1 (7 bases). The CDR3 has 16 amino acids. Germline V lookup: CDR1 SGHRS, CDR2 YFSETQ. Trimming removed 4 bases at V and 4 bases at J, with 18 bases between. The chain's CDR3 is CASSQNVAGGYNEQFF. CDR3 sequence (DNA): TGCGCCAGCAGCCAGAACGTCGCAGGGGGGTACAATGAGCAGTTCTTC.

This rearrangement joins TRBV7-6 to TRBJ2-5; 7 bases fit TRBD1. Losses at the gene ends were 6 bases for V and 5 bases for J; bases not matched to a gene: 12. CDR1 and CDR2 (germline): SGHVS, FNYEAQ. CDR3 length equals 15 residues. CDR3 coding DNA: TGTGCCAGCAGACCAAGGGGGCTTAGCACGGAGACCCAGTACTTC. Protein product: CASRPRGLSTETQYF.

J is TRBJ2-5 and V is TRBV7-6; tentative D call: TRBD2 (5 bases). In germline, CDR1 is SGHVS, CDR2 FNYEAQ. This CDR3 region has 14 residues. V lost 5 bases, J lost 5 bases, and 15 bases lay in between. CDR3 in amino acids: CASSPGLSKETQYF. Here the CDR3 DNA reads TGTGCCAGCAGCCCTGGACTGTCTAAGGAGACCCAGTACTTC.